What follows is one T cell receptor (beta chain) and its context. The CDR3 contains 12 residues. The ends were cut back, 6 bases at V and 6 bases at J, with 12 bases in the middle. CDR1 MDHEN and CDR2 SYDVKM come from the germline V gene. A multiplex PCR was run with 60 Vbeta primers and 13 Jbeta primers. Sequenced by immunoSEQ multiplex PCR; TCRdb stores in-frame clones only, minus some. The data contain about 150,000 clones, over 55% of them singletons. These data belong to a study of cytomegalovirus exposure and HLA in healthy donors. The TCR sequence derives from a middle-aged man in good health and CMV-seronegative. The chain recombines TRBV28 with TRBJ2-7; weak D call: TRBD1 (5 bases). Sequences were obtained from PBMCs. The CDR3: CASSLRRGEQYF. The CDR3 DNA is TGTGCCAGCAGCCTCAGAAGGGGCGAGCAGTACTTC.